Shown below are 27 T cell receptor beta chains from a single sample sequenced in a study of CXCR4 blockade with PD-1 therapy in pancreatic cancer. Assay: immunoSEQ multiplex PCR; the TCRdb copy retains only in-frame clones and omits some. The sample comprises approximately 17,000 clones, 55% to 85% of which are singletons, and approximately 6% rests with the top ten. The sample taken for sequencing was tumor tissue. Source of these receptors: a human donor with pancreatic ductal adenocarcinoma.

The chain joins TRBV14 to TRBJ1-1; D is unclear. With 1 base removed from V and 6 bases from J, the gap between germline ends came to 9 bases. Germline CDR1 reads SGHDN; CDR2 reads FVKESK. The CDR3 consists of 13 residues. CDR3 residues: CASSQVSGPEAFF. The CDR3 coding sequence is TGTGCCAGCAGCCAAGTAAGCGGTCCTGAAGCTTTCTTT.

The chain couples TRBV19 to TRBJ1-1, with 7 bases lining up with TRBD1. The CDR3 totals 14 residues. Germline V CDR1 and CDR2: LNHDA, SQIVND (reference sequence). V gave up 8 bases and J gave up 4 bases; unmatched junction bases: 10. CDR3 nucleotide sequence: TGTGCCAGTGGACGGGGACAGAGATTCACTGAAGCTTTCTTT. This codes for CASGRGQRFTEAFF.

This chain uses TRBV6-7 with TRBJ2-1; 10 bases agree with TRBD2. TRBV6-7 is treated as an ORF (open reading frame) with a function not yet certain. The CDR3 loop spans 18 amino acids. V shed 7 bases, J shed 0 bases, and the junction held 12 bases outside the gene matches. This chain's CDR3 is CASTRLAGGGGSYNEQFF. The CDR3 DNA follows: TGTGCCAGCACCAGACTAGCGGGTGGAGGGGGCTCCTACAATGAGCAGTTCTTC.

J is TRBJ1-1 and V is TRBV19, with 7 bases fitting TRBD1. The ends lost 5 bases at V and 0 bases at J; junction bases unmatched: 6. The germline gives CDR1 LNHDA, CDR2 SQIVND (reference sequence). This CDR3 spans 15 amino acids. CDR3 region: CASSRQGTLNTEAFF. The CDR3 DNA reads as TGTGCCAGTAGTCGACAGGGTACCTTGAACACTGAAGCTTTCTTT.

CDR3 amino acids: CSGGSSGRARNEQFF. The DNA of the CDR3 is TGCAGCGGGGGGTCTAGCGGGAGGGCTCGGAATGAGCAGTTCTTC. The V gene is TRBV29-1, the J gene TRBJ2-1; 12 nucleotides align to TRBD2. Germline CDR1 reads SQVTM; CDR2 reads ANQGSEA. The CDR3 has 15 residues. V lost 7 bases, J lost 7 bases, and 11 bases stayed unmatched.

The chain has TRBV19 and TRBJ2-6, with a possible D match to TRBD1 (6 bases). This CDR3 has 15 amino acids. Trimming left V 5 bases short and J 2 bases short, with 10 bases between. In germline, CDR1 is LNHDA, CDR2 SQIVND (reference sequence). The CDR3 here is CASSEQGTGANVLTF. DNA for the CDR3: TGTGCCAGTAGTGAACAGGGAACTGGGGCCAACGTCCTGACTTTC.

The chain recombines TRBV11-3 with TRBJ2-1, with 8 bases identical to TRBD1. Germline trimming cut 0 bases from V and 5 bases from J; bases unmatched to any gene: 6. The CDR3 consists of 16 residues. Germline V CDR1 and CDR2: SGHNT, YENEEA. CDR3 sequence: CASSLESGQVNNEQFF. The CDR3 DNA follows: TGTGCCAGCAGCTTAGAATCGGGACAGGTCAACAATGAGCAGTTCTTC.

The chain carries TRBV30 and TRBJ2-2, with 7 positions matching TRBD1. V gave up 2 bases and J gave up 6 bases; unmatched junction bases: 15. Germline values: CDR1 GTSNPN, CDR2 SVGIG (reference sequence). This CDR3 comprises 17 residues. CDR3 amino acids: CAWSRTGGGPRSGELFF. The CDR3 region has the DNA TGTGCCTGGAGTCGGACAGGCGGTGGGCCCCGGTCCGGGGAGCTGTTTTTT.

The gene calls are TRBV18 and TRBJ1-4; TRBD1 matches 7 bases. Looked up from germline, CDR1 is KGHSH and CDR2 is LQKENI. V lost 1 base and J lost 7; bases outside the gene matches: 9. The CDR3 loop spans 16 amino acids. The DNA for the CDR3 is TGTGCCAGCTCACCACGGACAGGCCAGGAGGGTGAAAAACTGTTTTTT. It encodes CASSPRTGQEGEKLFF.

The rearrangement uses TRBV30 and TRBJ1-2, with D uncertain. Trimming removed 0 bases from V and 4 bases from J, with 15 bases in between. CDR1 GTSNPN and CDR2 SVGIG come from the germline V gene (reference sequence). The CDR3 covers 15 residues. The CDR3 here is CAWSVPYRGFYGYTF. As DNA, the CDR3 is TGTGCCTGGAGTGTACCGTACCGGGGTTTCTATGGCTACACCTTC.

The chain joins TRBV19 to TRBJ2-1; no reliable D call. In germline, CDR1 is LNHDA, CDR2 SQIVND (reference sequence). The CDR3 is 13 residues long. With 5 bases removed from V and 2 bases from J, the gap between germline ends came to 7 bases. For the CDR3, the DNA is TGTGCCAGTAGTTCCTCGGCCTACAATGAGCAGTTCTTC. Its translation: CASSSSAYNEQFF.

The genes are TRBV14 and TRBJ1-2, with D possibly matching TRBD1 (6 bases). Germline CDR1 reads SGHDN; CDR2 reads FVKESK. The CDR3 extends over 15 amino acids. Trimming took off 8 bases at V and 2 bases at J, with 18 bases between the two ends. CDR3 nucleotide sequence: TGTGCCAGCCAGGAGGGACAAGGGAGGAACTATGGCTACACCTTC. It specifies CASQEGQGRNYGYTF.

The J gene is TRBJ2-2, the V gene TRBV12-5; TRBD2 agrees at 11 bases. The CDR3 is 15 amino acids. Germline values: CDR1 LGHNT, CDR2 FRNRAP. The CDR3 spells CASFTSGGNTGELFF. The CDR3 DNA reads TGTGCCAGCTTCACTAGCGGGGGGAACACCGGGGAGCTGTTTTTT.

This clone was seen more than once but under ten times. In DNA form, the CDR3 reads TGTGCCTGGTCTCCCCTGGGACAGCAGAACACTGAAGCTTTCTTT. This codes for CAWSPLGQQNTEAFF. This sequence joins TRBV30 and TRBJ1-1; 7 nucleotides align to TRBD1. V shed 5 bases and J 1 base; nucleotides not matched to a gene: 10. The CDR3 runs to 15 residues. Per germline, CDR1 GTSNPN and CDR2 SVGIG (reference sequence).

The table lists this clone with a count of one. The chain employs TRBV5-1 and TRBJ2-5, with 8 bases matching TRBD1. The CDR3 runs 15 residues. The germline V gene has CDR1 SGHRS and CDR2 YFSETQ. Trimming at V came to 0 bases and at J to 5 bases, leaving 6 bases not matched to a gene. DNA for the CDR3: TGCGCCAGCAGCTTGGTTGGGACAGGTGGGGAGACCCAGTACTTC. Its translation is CASSLVGTGGETQYF.

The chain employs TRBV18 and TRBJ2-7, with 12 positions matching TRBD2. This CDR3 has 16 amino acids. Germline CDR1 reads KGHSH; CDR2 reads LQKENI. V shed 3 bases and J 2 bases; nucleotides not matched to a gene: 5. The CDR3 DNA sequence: TGTGCCAGCTCACCCTCCCTAGCGGGAGGGCCCTACGAGCAGTACTTC. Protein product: CASSPSLAGGPYEQYF.

The CDR3 is CASSPPGFTGELFF. The CDR3 DNA sequence: TGTGCCAGCAGCCCCCCGGGTTTCACCGGGGAGCTGTTTTTT. V is TRBV28 and J is TRBJ2-2; D is unresolved. This CDR3 has 14 residues. Looked up from germline, CDR1 is MDHEN and CDR2 is SYDVKM. Between the trimmed V and J ends, which lost 6 bases and 4 bases, there was a span of 12 bases.

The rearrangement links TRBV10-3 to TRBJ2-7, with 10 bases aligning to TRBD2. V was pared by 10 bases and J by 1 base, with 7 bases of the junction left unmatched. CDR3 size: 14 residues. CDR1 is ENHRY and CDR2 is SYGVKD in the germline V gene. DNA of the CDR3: TGTGCCAGCGGACTAGCGGCACTGTCCTACGAGCAGTACTTC. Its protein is CASGLAALSYEQYF.

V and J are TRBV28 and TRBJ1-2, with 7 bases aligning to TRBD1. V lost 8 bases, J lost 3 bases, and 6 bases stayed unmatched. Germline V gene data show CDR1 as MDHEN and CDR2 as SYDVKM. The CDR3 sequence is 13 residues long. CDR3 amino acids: CASLNRGDYGYTF. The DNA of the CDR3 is TGTGCCAGCTTAAACAGGGGAGACTATGGCTACACCTTC.

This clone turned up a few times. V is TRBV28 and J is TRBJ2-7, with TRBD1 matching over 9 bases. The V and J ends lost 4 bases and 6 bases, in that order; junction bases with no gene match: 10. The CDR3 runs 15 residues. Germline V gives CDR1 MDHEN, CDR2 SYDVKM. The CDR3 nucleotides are TGTGCCAGCAGTTCCCCCGGGACAGGGCAACGCGAGCAGTACTTC. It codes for CASSSPGTGQREQYF.

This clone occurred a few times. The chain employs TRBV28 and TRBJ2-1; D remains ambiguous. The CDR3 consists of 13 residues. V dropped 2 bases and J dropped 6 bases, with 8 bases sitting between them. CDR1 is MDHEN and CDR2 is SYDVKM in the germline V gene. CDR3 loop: CASSLRAGNEQFF. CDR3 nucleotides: TGTGCCAGCAGTTTAAGGGCAGGCAATGAGCAGTTCTTC.

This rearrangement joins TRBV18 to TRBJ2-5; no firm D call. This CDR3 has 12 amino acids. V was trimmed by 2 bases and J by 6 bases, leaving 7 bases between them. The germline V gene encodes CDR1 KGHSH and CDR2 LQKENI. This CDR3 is CASSPNEKTQYF. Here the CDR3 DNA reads TGTGCCAGCTCACCAAATGAAAAGACCCAGTACTTC.

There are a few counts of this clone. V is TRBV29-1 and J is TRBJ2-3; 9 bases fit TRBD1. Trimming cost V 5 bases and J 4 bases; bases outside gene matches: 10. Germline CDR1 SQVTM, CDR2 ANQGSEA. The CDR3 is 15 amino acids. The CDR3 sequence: CSVYPGQGPADTQYF. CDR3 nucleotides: TGCAGCGTTTACCCGGGACAGGGTCCCGCAGATACGCAGTATTTT.

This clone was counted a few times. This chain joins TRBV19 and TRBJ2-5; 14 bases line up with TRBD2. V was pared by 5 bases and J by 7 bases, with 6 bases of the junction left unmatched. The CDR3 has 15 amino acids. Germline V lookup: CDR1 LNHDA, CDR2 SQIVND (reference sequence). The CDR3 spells CASSGTSGSGTTQYF. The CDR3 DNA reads TGTGCCAGTAGTGGGACTAGCGGGAGTGGTACGACCCAGTACTTC.

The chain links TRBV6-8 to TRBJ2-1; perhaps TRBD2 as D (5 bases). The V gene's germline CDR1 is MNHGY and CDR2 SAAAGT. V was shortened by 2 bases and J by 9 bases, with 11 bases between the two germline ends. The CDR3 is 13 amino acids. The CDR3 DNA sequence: TGTGCCAGCAGTTACGGGGTTGGAGGTGAGCAGTTCTTC. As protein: CASSYGVGGEQFF.

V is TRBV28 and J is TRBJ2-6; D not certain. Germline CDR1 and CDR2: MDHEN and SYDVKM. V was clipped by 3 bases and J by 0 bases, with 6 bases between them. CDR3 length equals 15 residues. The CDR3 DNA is TGTGCCAGCAGTTTGACGGTCTCTGGGGCCAACGTCCTGACTTTC. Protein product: CASSLTVSGANVLTF.

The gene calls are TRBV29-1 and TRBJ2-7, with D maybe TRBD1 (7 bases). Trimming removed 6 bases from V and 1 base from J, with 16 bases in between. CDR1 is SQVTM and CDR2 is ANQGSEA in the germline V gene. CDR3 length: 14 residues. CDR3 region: CSVLRDSGSYEQYF. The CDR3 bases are TGCAGCGTACTCCGGGACAGCGGGTCCTACGAGCAGTACTTC.